This T cell receptor (beta chain) comes out of a study of post-analysis software for immune sequencing data. Unique molecular identifiers had been added to the TCR beta cDNA libraries. TCRdb reprocessed the PCR reads with MiXCR, giving one entry per CDR3 protein. This sample has roughly 400,000 distinct CDR3 sequences, with 30% to 45% found just once. The sequenced sample was blood. The sequence was collected from a girl aged 2 to 9 with multiple sclerosis.

The CDR3 nucleotides read TGTGCCAGCAGCTTCACCGGGACAATCACAGATACGCAGTATTTT. Residues: CASSFTGTITDTQYF. The chain links TRBV7-3 to TRBJ2-3, with D tentatively TRBD1 (6 bases). Trimming took 3 bases from V and 2 from J, leaving 12 bases between them. This CDR3 has 15 amino acids. Germline lookup yields CDR1 SGHTA and CDR2 FQGTGA.